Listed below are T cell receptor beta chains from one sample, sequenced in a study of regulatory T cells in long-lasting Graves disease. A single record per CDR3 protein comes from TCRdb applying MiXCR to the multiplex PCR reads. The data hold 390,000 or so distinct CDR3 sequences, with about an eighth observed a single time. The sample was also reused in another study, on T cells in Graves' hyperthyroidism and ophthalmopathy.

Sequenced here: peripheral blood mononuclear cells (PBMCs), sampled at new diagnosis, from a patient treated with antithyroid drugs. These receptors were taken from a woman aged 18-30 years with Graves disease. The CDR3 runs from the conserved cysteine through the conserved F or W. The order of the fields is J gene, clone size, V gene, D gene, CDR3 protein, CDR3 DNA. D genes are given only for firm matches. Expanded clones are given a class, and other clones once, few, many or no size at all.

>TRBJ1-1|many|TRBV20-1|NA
CSAATGNTEAFF
TGCAGTGCTGCTACAGGGAACACTGAAGCTTTCTTT
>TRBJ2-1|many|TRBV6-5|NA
CASSFPRDYNEQFF
TGTGCCAGCAGTTTCCCCCGGGACTACAATGAGCAGTTCTTC
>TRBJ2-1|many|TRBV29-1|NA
CSVTRAGISYNEQFF
TGCAGCGTTACACGGGCCGGAATCTCCTACAATGAGCAGTTCTTC
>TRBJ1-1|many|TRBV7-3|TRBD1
CASSLRPPGQGKTEAFF
TGTGCCAGCAGCTTAAGGCCACCGGGACAGGGAAAAACTGAAGCTTTCTTT
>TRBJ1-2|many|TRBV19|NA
CASSIRQLYGYTF
TGTGCCAGTAGTATAAGGCAGCTGTATGGCTACACCTTC
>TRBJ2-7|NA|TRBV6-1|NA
CASSLAQGSSEQYF
TGTGCCAGCAGTCTTGCACAGGGTTCAAGCGAGCAGTACTTC
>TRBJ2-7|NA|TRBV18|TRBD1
CASSRDRGREQYF
TGTGCCAGCTCACGTGACAGGGGTCGCGAGCAGTACTTC
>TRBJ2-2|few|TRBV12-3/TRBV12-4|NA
CASSPRPSRDQANTGELFF
TGTGCCAGCAGTCCAAGACCGAGCCGGGACCAAGCGAACACCGGGGAGCTGTTTTTT
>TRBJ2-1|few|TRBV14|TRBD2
CASSRGPGLAGVNEQFF
TGTGCCAGCAGCCGCGGTCCGGGACTAGCGGGAGTCAATGAGCAGTTCTTC
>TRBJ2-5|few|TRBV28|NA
CASSLDWEETQYF
TGTGCCAGCAGTTTAGACTGGGAAGAGACCCAGTACTTC
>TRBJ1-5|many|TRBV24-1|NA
CATSDWRQPQHF
TGTGCCACCAGTGATTGGCGGCAGCCCCAGCATTTT
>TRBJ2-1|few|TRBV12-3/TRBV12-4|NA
CASSLGGLDQGYNEQFF
TGTGCCAGCAGTTTGGGGGGGCTAGACCAGGGGTACAATGAGCAGTTCTTC
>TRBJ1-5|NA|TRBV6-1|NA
CASREWGYNQPQHF
TGTGCCAGCAGGGAATGGGGATACAATCAGCCCCAGCATTTT
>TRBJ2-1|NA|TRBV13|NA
CASSLGLARNEQFF
TGTGCCAGCAGCTTAGGGCTAGCGAGGAATGAGCAGTTCTTC
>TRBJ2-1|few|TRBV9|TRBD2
CASSVVSGGISSYNEQFF
TGTGCCAGCAGCGTAGTTTCCGGGGGGATTAGCTCCTACAATGAGCAGTTCTTC
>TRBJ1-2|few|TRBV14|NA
CASSQGGRGLWNYGYTF
TGTGCCAGCAGCCAAGGAGGCAGGGGATTATGGAACTATGGCTACACCTTC
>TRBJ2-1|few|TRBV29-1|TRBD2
CSVGPRLAVYNEQFF
TGCAGCGTTGGGCCCCGGCTAGCGGTCTACAATGAGCAGTTCTTC
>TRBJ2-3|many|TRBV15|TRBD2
CATSRSPGLPFTDTQYF
TGTGCCACCAGCAGGTCACCGGGACTACCCTTCACAGATACGCAGTATTTT
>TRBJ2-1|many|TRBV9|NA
CASSALPRSGSSYNEQFF
TGTGCCAGCAGCGCCCTGCCCCGCAGCGGCAGCTCCTACAATGAGCAGTTCTTC
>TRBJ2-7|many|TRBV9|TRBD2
CASSGETSGSPYEQYF
TGTGCCAGCAGCGGTGAGACTAGCGGGAGTCCGTACGAGCAGTACTTC
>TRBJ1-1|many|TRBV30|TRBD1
CAWWGTGNTEAFF
TGTGCCTGGTGGGGGACAGGGAACACTGAAGCTTTCTTT
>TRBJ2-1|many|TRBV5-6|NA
CASSLQRYNEQFF
TGTGCCAGCAGCTTACAACGTTACAATGAGCAGTTCTTC
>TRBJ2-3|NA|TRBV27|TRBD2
CASSLLGGGTDTQYF
TGTGCCAGCAGTTTATTGGGGGGGGGCACAGATACGCAGTATTTT
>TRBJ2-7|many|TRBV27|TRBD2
CASSPGGIAYEQYF
TGTGCCAGCAGTCCCGGGGGGATCGCCTACGAGCAGTACTTC
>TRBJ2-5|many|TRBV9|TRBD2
CASSPSGMETQYF
TGTGCCAGCAGCCCCAGCGGGATGGAGACCCAGTACTTC
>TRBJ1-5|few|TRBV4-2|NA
CARFGRSNQPQHF
TGTGCCAGATTCGGACGGTCTAATCAGCCCCAGCATTTT
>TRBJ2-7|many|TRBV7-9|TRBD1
CASSFDRALQGASYEQYF
TGTGCCAGCAGCTTCGACCGGGCTCTACAGGGGGCGTCCTACGAGCAGTACTTC
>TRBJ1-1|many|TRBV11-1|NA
CASSFGGLPAEAFF
TGTGCCAGCAGCTTTGGGGGTCTACCAGCGGAAGCTTTCTTT
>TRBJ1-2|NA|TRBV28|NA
CASSSDTQGTNYGYTF
TGTGCCAGCAGTTCCGACACACAGGGTACCAATTATGGCTACACCTTC
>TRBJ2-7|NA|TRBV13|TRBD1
CASSPRGQGAYEQYF
TGTGCCAGCAGCCCCCGAGGACAGGGCGCCTACGAGCAGTACTTC
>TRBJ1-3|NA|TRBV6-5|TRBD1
CASSYRTFRGGNTIYF
TGTGCCAGCAGTTACAGAACTTTCAGGGGGGGAAACACCATATATTTT
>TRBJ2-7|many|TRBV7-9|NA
CASSLAGGGKGNHEQYF
TGTGCCAGCAGCTTAGCCGGAGGCGGTAAGGGTAATCACGAGCAGTACTTC
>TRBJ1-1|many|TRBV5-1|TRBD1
CASSFLGQTNTEAFF
TGCGCCAGCAGCTTTCTGGGACAGACGAACACTGAAGCTTTCTTT
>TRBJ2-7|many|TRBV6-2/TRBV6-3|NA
CASSGHRVYEQYF
TGTGCCAGCAGTGGCCACAGGGTATACGAGCAGTACTTC
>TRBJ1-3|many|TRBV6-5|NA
CASSYSLVGNTIYF
TGTGCCAGCAGTTATTCACTCGTGGGGAACACCATATATTTT